What follows describes a single T cell receptor beta chain. This clonotype has ten or more counts. Its antigen is not yet known. No much larger clone is present one base from it, and per-base qualities are unavailable. The method was RACE. Sequencing was carried out with a NextSeq 500. During library preparation, unique molecular identifiers were attached to individual cDNA molecules so that TCRs could be counted quantitatively and reproducibly. Each blood RNA sample was used to sequence both TCR alpha and TCR beta chains. Turning to the authors' computational methods: A median of around 96,000 TCRs per sample was observed, with a range of about 23,224 to 700,000. The Decombinator software suite was used to annotate the V, J and CDR3 of the TCR reads. For PS versus PT1 abundance plots, all samples were subsampled to the same number of TCRs (28,000). TCRs were defined as expanded if absent before sensitization and observed at least eight times at the 2-week time point. The raw public data were reprocessed by TCRdb itself: fastp quality trimming at Q25, MiXCR clonotype calling, in-frame beta chains only. Identical CDR3 protein sequences are pooled into one entry, listed with their most common genes and DNA. TCRdb, not the authors, supplied the V and J calls. The sample profile shows more than 90,000 distinct CDR3 sequences; about 10% of them were found once. Approximately 3.3% of the sample is taken by the ten largest.

This sample is part of a study of human T cells and chemical hapten exposure (dated by TCRdb to the early 2020s). Context from the whole study: For sensitization, 2% DPC in acetone was applied to a roughly 2 cm by roughly 2 cm area of upper inner arm skin. Throughout the study period of about 25 weeks, patients also received therapeutic DPC doses to the scalp every week. Patch tests used Finn chambers with 0.01% DPC on the upper back, scored after 6 days by International Contact Dermatitis Research Group standards. Most of the patients in the cohort were female, and the cohort covered alopecia areata with under or over 50% scalp involvement, alopecia totalis and alopecia universalis. Libraries were pooled for sequencing, and variation in per-sample TCR yields was attributed mainly to small differences in library volumes within the pool. The study tracked peripheral blood TCR repertoire changes in vivo during primary and secondary sensitization to the hapten diphenylcyclopropenone (DPC) in alopecia patients. Blood was sampled from patients pre-sensitization (week 0) and at 2, 6 and about 24 weeks after DPC sensitization. Blood for TCR sequencing was provided by twenty-nine alopecia patients at one to four time points (pre-sensitization, 2, 6 and 24 weeks).

Points the paper makes about the study in general: The number of PT1 expanded TCRs positively correlated with patch test score, significant at thresholds 8, 16 and 32 but not 4. Expanded TCRs formed significantly more large CDR3 similarity clusters than pre-sensitization or healthy control sets, consistent with antigen-driven responses. DPC sensitization did not change how many TCRs were above 1 in 1000 frequency, and no evidence was found of alterations in global repertoire structure. After repeated subsampling, the strength of the expansion versus patch-test correlation and the threshold at which it became significant changed. Because every patient had alopecia, a presumed autoimmune disease, the patients' immune response might differ from that of healthy individuals.

In light of the paper, this sample's time point label describes: patch test 2, 6 weeks after DPC sensitization. In light of the paper, this sample's treatment or condition label describes: therapeutic diphenylcyclopropenone sensitization with weekly scalp DPC. Blood at each patch-test visit was drawn before the patch test was applied. Patients were considered eligible if aged 18 to 70, diagnosed with alopecia and deemed suitable for DPC therapy, and patients were excluded if pregnant. Total RNA was isolated from unfractionated whole blood collected in Tempus Blood RNA tubes. The receptor was isolated from a woman between 35 and 50 years old with alopecia areata. Some clones in this sample may be carry-over from other donors' samples. The sequenced sample was whole blood, obtained in connection with sensitization to the hapten diphenylcyclopropenone (DPC).

The CDR3 reads CASSTRNGYTF. The nucleotide sequence is TGTGCCAGCAGCACTAGAAATGGCTACACCTTC. The rearranged chain carries TRBV3-1 and TRBJ1-2; no D segment can be confidently identified. The V end loses 5 bases and the J end loses 6 bases, and a stretch of 7 bases separates them. The cysteine opens and the phenylalanine closes a CDR3 of 11 amino acids. Of the read, only the CDR3 DNA is kept; its 33 bases are in frame from base 1. CDR1 and CDR2, looked up from the germline V gene (reference sequence), are LGHDT and YNNKEL.